This T cell receptor beta chain was sequenced in a study of technical replicates of blood from a handful of donors. CDR1 and CDR2 from the germline V gene are SQVTM and ANQGSEA. The junction had 4 bases not matched to a gene; V was cut back by 6 bases and J by 2 bases. The CDR3 has 12 amino acids. Repertoires were generated with immunoSEQ multiplex PCR, while TCRdb's copy carries only in-frame clones and drops some. The repertoire holds 45,000 to 55,000 clones, around 96% seen once, with 0.39% in the top ten. The rearrangement joins TRBV29-1 to TRBJ2-7; TRBD1 aligns across 7 bases. This TCR came from a human donor in good health. The sequenced sample was T cells isolated from PBMCs. The CDR3 nucleotides are TGCAGCGTGAGGGACAGTACCTACGAGCAGTACTTC. Its protein product is CSVRDSTYEQYF.